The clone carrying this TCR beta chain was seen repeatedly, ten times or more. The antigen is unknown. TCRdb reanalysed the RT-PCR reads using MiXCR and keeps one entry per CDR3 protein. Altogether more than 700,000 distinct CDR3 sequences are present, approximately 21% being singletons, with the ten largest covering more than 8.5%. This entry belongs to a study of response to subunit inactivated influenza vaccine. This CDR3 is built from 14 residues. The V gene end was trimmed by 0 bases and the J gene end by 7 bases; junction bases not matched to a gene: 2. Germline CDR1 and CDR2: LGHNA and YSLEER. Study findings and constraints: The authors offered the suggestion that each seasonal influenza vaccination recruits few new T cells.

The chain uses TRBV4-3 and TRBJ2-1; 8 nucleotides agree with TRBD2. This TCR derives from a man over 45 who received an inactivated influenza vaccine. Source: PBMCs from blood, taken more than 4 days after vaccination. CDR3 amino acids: CASSQDPGGNEQFF. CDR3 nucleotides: TGCGCCAGCAGCCAAGATCCGGGGGGGAATGAGCAGTTCTTC.